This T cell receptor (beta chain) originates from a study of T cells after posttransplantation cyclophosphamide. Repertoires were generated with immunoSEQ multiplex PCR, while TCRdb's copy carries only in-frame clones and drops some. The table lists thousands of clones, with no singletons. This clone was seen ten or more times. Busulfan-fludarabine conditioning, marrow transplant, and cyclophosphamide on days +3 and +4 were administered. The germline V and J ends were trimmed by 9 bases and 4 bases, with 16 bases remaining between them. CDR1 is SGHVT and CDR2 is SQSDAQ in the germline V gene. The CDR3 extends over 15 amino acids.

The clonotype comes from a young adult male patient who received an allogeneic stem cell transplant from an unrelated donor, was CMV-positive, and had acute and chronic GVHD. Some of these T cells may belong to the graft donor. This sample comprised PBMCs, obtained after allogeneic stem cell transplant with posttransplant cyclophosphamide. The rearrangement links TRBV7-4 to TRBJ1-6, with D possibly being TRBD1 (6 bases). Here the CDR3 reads CARYRARFYNSPLHF. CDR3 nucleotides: TGTGCCAGGTACAGGGCGCGGTTTTATAATTCACCCCTCCACTTT.